What follows are 9 T cell receptor beta chains derived from one specimen sequenced in a study of blood T cell repertoires in COVID-19. TCRdb keeps only in-frame clones here, not all; method: immunoSEQ multiplex PCR. The table has approximately 210,000 clones, less than 90% seen once. Sample: peripheral blood. These receptors were collected from a woman older than 75 with COVID-19, enrolled during active disease.

V is TRBV6-5 and J is TRBJ1-5; 10 nucleotides align to TRBD1. Trimming took 6 bases from V and 7 from J; bases not matched to a gene: 3. The CDR3 has 13 amino acids. Germline values: CDR1 MNHEY, CDR2 SVGAGI. The chain's CDR3 is CASSWTGGQPQHF. As DNA, the CDR3 is TGTGCCAGCAGCTGGACAGGGGGGCAGCCCCAGCATTTT.

The chain combines TRBV4-2 with TRBJ2-1; a weak D match, TRBD2 (6 bases). CDR3 length: 14 residues. CDR1 is LGHNA, CDR2 YNFKEQ, per germline. Trimming stripped 4 bases from V and 10 bases from J, with 17 bases between. For the CDR3, the DNA is TGTGCCAGCAGCCCCTTTGACGGGGGAGAGGAGCAGTTCTTC. It is translated as CASSPFDGGEEQFF.

This chain uses TRBV18 with TRBJ1-2; D may be TRBD1 (6 bases). The length of the CDR3 is 14 residues. Deletions cut 5 bases from V and 2 bases from J, with 12 bases between. Germline assignment: CDR1 KGHSH and CDR2 LQKENI. CDR3 sequence reads: CASSMSGENYGYTF. The CDR3 bases are TGTGCCAGCTCAATGTCAGGGGAAAACTATGGCTACACCTTC.

The chain recombines TRBV6-2 or TRBV6-3 with TRBJ2-1, with TRBD2 identical over 13 bases. This CDR3 has 16 residues. From germline, CDR1 is MNHEY and CDR2 SVGEGT. The junction had 9 bases not matched to a gene; V was cut back by 5 bases and J by 8 bases. The CDR3: CASSQRLAGGIYEQFF. The CDR3 bases are TGTGCCAGCAGTCAACGACTAGCGGGGGGCATATATGAGCAGTTCTTC.

This clone was detected once. This chain uses TRBV19 with TRBJ1-5; D ambiguous. There are 16 residues in the CDR3. Trimming took off 4 bases at V and 0 bases at J, with 13 bases between the two ends. Germline CDR1 reads LNHDA; CDR2 reads SQIVND (reference sequence). The CDR3 nucleotides are TGTGCCAGTAGTACCACCTCGAGCGCTAGCAATCAGCCCCAGCATTTT. Amino acids: CASSTTSSASNQPQHF.

The rearrangement uses TRBV5-1 and TRBJ1-1; the match to TRBD1 covers 8 bases. This CDR3 has 14 amino acids. V was pared by 0 bases and J by 7 bases, with 5 bases of the junction left unmatched. Per the germline V gene, CDR1 is SGHRS and CDR2 is YFSETQ. CDR3 region: CASSLAGTGFEAFF. The CDR3 DNA follows: TGCGCCAGCAGCTTGGCAGGGACAGGATTTGAAGCTTTCTTT.

The J gene is TRBJ2-7, the V gene TRBV28, with D maybe TRBD1 (6 bases). CDR1 and CDR2 (germline): MDHEN, SYDVKM. CDR3 length: 13 amino acids. Trimming removed 3 bases at V and 2 bases at J, with 8 bases between. CDR3 DNA: TGTGCCAGCAGTTTGGGGGCTGCCTACGAGCAGTACGTC. Translated, it gives CASSLGAAYEQYV.

The chain couples TRBV18 to TRBJ2-5, with TRBD1 as a possible D gene (6 bases). The CDR3 spans 14 residues. Trimming removed 3 bases at V and 5 bases at J, with 13 bases between. Per the germline V gene, CDR1 is KGHSH and CDR2 is LQKENI. The CDR3 is CASSPGTSGETQYF. DNA for the CDR3: TGTGCCAGCTCACCTGGGACATCGGGGGAGACCCAGTACTTC.

The CDR3 is CASRAYLGAFF. CDR3 nucleotides: TGTGCCAGCAGAGCGTACCTAGGAGCTTTCTTT. The rearrangement joins TRBV2 to TRBJ1-1; D is ambiguous. Germline-derived CDR1 and CDR2 are SNHLY and FYNNEI. Trimming stripped 6 bases from V and 10 bases from J, with 12 bases between. This CDR3 region has 11 residues.